This TCR beta chain emerged from a study of graft-versus-host responses after intestinal transplantation (dated by TCRdb to the early 2020s). Context from the whole study: Recipients received multivisceral, liver-intestinal, or isolated intestinal transplants. All recipients received anti-thymocyte globulin induction followed by maintenance tacrolimus and steroids for roughly 3 years. Graft-versus-host and host-versus-graft alloreactive T cell clones were tracked in the graft, circulation and bone marrow after intestinal transplantation using bulk TCR-beta CDR3 sequencing. Alloreactive clones were identified by sequencing pre-transplant mixed lymphocyte reaction products and comparing these products with unstimulated pre-transplant donor and recipient T cells. A cohort of around 25 intestinal transplant recipients, including one retransplant, was enrolled, and a few patients lacking pretransplant specimens were excluded. Donor T cell macrochimerism was defined as a peak of at least 4% donor T cells among recipient peripheral blood mononuclear cells. Rather than going through the commercial service, samples from three later patients were sequenced in-house on an Illumina MiSeq and processed with MiXCR. What the authors observed across the whole study: Peak levels of circulating GvH clones were associated with declines in HvG clones early after transplant. In the allografts of patients with donor T cell macrochimerism, GvH to HvG T cell clonal ratios were high. Conclusions were limited by the relatively low number and heterogeneity of intestinal transplant patients. GvH clones turned up in recipient bone marrow, with some appearing earlier in ileal mucosa or blood, a pattern consistent with an intestinal mucosal origin.

Interpreted using the paper, the time point label stands for: cells obtained before transplantation from donor or recipient. CD3+CD4+ and CD3+CD8+ populations were FACS-sorted from unstimulated pre-transplant donor and recipient cells taken from spleen or lymph nodes. The library was generated by the immunoSEQ multiplex PCR assay. For most patients, genomic DNA was isolated with the Qiagen DNeasy Blood and Tissue Kit and shipped frozen to Adaptive Biotechnologies for TCR sequencing. For most patients, genomic DNA was subjected to high-throughput TCR-beta CDR3 sequencing by Adaptive Biotechnologies. The original pipeline was this. TCR sequencing data were retrieved from Adaptive's ImmunoSEQ software for around 20 patients, whereas a few other patients were processed with MiXCR and VDJtools. To correct CD4 versus CD8 sorting errors, sequences present in both subsets at a frequency ratio below 5:1 were removed. CDR3 nucleotide sequences shared between donor and recipient were removed because their origin could not be assigned. Alloreactive clones required at least 2-fold expansion over unstimulated cells and minimum CFSE-low frequency of 0.002% (template counts) or 0.001% (read counts). Mappable clones were those detected in sequenced pre-transplant spleen, lymph node, or MLR CFSE-low populations of the donor or recipient. The cumulative frequency of alloreactive clones was calculated as a percentage of all sequences, weighted by copy number. Entries here come from immuneACCESS through TCRdb and include only in-frame sequences with V and J called. Some clones fail to appear in such tables; in the studies checked, an unresolved V gene covers under half of the shortfall, and the cause of the remainder is unknown. The V and J calls and clone size are taken from that table; D and trimming were inferred from the DNA. The sample table shows approximately 80,000 clones, and roughly nine tenths are seen once. The ten largest clones take up under 0.4% of the sample.

Its CDR3 holds 15 amino acids, cysteine through phenylalanine. Only the CDR3 portion is preserved as DNA: 45 bases, with reading frame beginning at the first base. Trimming removed 6 bases from V and 4 bases from J; the gene matches leave 8 bases unexplained. Sequences MGHDK (CDR1) and SYGVNS (CDR2) are obtained from the germline V gene. A remark on this clone: This clone's antigen is unknown. No quality values exist for individual bases; no much larger clone is one base distant.

This clonotype originated in a human donor who received an intestinal transplant. Sequencing used unstimulated CD4+ T cells sorted from spleen or lymph node cells, obtained before intestinal transplant. Recombination linked TRBV25-1 to TRBJ2-2, and 7 junction bases match TRBD1. The CDR3 corresponds to CASSPRTGATGELFF. The DNA sequence is TGTGCCAGCAGCCCAAGGACAGGCGCCACCGGGGAGCTGTTTTTT. Reference TRBV25-1 and TRBJ2-2 proteins supply the regions before and after the CDR3; the full variable domain is: EADIYQTPRYLVIGTGKKITLECSQTMGHDKMYWYQQDPGMELHLIHYSYGVNSTEKGDLSSESTVSRIRTEHFPLTLESARPSHTSQYLCASSPRTGATGELFFGEGSRLTVL.